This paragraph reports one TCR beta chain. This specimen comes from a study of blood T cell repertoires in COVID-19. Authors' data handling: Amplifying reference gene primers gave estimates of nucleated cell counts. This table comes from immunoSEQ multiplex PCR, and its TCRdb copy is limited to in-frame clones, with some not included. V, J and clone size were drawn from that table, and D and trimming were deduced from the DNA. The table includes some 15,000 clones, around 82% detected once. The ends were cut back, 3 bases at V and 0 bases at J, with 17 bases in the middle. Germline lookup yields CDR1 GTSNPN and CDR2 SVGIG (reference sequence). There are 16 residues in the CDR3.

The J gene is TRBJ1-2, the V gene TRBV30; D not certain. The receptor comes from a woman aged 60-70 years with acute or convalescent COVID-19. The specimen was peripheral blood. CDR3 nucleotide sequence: TGTGCCTGGAGCCGCCTAAGCAGGCTCTCTAACTATGGCTACACCTTC. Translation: CAWSRLSRLSNYGYTF.